The 15 T cell receptor beta chains listed next were all sequenced from one sample in a study of blood T cell repertoires in COVID-19. Assay used: immunoSEQ multiplex PCR; TCRdb lists only in-frame clones, some missing. The sample has 90,000 to 150,000 clones, roughly 91% seen once. The sample taken for sequencing was peripheral blood. Source of these receptors: a human donor with acute or convalescent COVID-19. The donor label of this sample is uncertain.

The J gene is TRBJ2-1, the V gene TRBV25-1; 10 bases map to TRBD2. The CDR3 is 14 amino acids. The V gene's germline CDR1 is MGHDK and CDR2 SYGVNS. With V trimmed by 8 bases and J by 9 bases, 10 bases remained unmatched. The CDR3 nucleotides are TGTGCCAGCTCGCTAGCGGGGGTTTTTCCTGAGCAGTTCTTC. Translated: CASSLAGVFPEQFF.

The rearrangement links TRBV20-1 to TRBJ1-4; weak D call: TRBD1 (6 bases). This CDR3 spans 13 amino acids. Trimming cost V 3 bases and J 5 bases, with 10 bases left between them. Germline CDR1 is DFQATT and CDR2 is SNEGSKA (reference sequence). As DNA, the CDR3 is TGCAGTGCTAGTCGGACAGTCAATGAAAAACTGTTTTTT. Its protein product is CSASRTVNEKLFF.

The V and J genes are TRBV7-2 and TRBJ1-1; 10 bases map to TRBD1. This CDR3 contains 13 residues. Germline CDR1 reads SGHTA; CDR2 reads FQGNSA. Trimming removed 5 bases from V and 10 bases from J; junction bases left unmatched: 7. The CDR3 spells CASSQDRGRGAFF. The CDR3 DNA follows: TGTGCCAGCAGCCAAGACAGGGGGCGGGGAGCTTTCTTT.

The J gene is TRBJ2-5, the V gene TRBV6-2 or TRBV6-3, with TRBD2 as a possible D gene (6 bases). The CDR3 has 14 amino acids. Germline V gene sequence: CDR1 MNHEY, CDR2 SVGEGT. Trimming shortened V by 2 bases and J by 5 bases, and 12 bases separated the two germline ends. CDR3 bases: TGTGCCAGCAGTTACGTGCGGGGTACCGAGACCCAGTACTTC. This translates into CASSYVRGTETQYF.

The table lists this clone with a count of one. The chain is built from TRBV2 and TRBJ1-1, with 10 bases fitting TRBD1. Germline V gene data show CDR1 as SNHLY and CDR2 as FYNNEI. The V segment lost 4 bases and the J segment 5 bases; nucleotides outside the gene matches: 1. This CDR3 has 13 residues. CDR3 amino acids: CASSVDRGTEAFF. CDR3 DNA sequence: TGTGCCAGCAGTGTGGACAGGGGGACTGAAGCTTTCTTT.

The sample holds one count of this clone. The CDR3 is CASSLASNYEQYF. In nucleotides, the CDR3 is TGTGCCAGCAGCTTAGCGTCAAACTACGAGCAGTACTTC. The chain uses TRBV5-5 and TRBJ2-7; D is unclear. Trimming removed 2 bases at V and 3 bases at J, with 9 bases between. CDR1 and CDR2 (germline): SGHKS, YYEKEE (reference sequence). The CDR3 is made up of 13 amino acids. The variable domain in full, completed from reference TRBV5-5 and TRBJ2-7, reads DAGVTQSPTHLIKTRGQQVTLRCSPISGHKSVSWYQQVLGQGPQFIFQYYEKEERGRGNFPDRFSARQFPNYSSELNVNALLLGDSALYLCASSLASNYEQYFGPGTRLTVT.

CDR3 amino acids: CASSSPRSGNTIYF. The CDR3 DNA reads as TGTGCCAGCAGTTCCCCCAGGTCTGGAAACACCATATATTTT. J is TRBJ1-3 and V is TRBV28; D gene uncertain. Germline values: CDR1 MDHEN, CDR2 SYDVKM. The CDR3 contains 14 residues. Trimming stripped 4 bases from V and 1 base from J, with 8 bases between.

The CDR3 bases are TGTGCCAGCATGCGGGGGGCCACAGATACGCAGTATTTT. Translation: CASMRGATDTQYF. The chain has TRBV2 and TRBJ2-3, with 8 bases lining up with TRBD2. The CDR3 has 13 amino acids. V lost 7 bases to trimming and J lost 2 bases; unmatched junction nucleotides: 2. Per the germline V gene, CDR1 is SNHLY and CDR2 is FYNNEI.

The rearrangement joins TRBV29-1 to TRBJ2-7, with 13 bases aligning to TRBD2. The CDR3 is 16 residues long. V lost 4 bases, J lost 2 bases, and 8 bases stayed unmatched. CDR1 and CDR2 (germline): SQVTM, ANQGSEA. CDR3: CSVVEGLAGSTYEQYF. The CDR3 DNA follows: TGCAGCGTTGTTGAGGGACTAGCGGGGAGTACCTACGAGCAGTACTTC.

V and J are TRBV4-1 and TRBJ2-1; D uncertain. CDR3 length: 13 amino acids. CDR1 is MGHRA and CDR2 is YSYEKL in the germline V gene. The V end lost 4 bases, the J end lost 3 bases, and 7 bases lay between the germline ends. The CDR3 nucleotides read TGCGCCAGCAGCCGAGGCAGCTACAATGAGCAGTTCTTC. It codes for CASSRGSYNEQFF.

The chain has TRBV18 and TRBJ2-5, with D possibly being TRBD1 (6 bases). Germline assignment: CDR1 KGHSH and CDR2 LQKENI. The CDR3 covers 13 residues. Trimming took off 6 bases at V and 2 bases at J, with 10 bases between the two ends. CDR3 bases: TGTGCCAGCTCCTCGGACAGACAAGAGACCCAGTACTTC. Translated, it gives CASSSDRQETQYF.

V gene TRBV5-4 combines with J gene TRBJ2-3; 8 bases are shared with TRBD1. The CDR3 has 13 residues. V trimming: 2 bases; J trimming: 7 bases; junction bases outside the gene matches: 3. Germline-derived CDR1 and CDR2 are SGHNT and YYREEE (reference sequence). CDR3: CASSLGQGHTQYF. The CDR3 region has the DNA TGTGCCAGCAGCTTAGGACAGGGACATACGCAGTATTTT.

The chain uses TRBV7-2 and TRBJ1-5, with D uncertain. This CDR3 spans 15 amino acids. CDR1 is SGHTA and CDR2 is FQGNSA in the germline V gene. Trimming removed 1 base from V and 4 bases from J, with 11 bases in between. CDR3 in DNA: TGTGCCAGCAGCTTAGGGTTGGCGGGGAATCAGCCCCAGCATTTT. Its protein is CASSLGLAGNQPQHF.

In this sample, this clone turned up a few times. At the DNA level, this CDR3 is encoded by other sequences in the same sample as well. The gene calls are TRBV7-9 and TRBJ2-2; 9 bases align to TRBD2. The V gene's germline CDR1 is SEHNR and CDR2 FQNEAQ (reference sequence). The CDR3 is made up of 16 amino acids. With V trimmed by 2 bases and J by 0 bases, 1 base remained unmatched. CDR3 amino acids: CASSLSGGPNTGELFF. The CDR3 DNA sequence: TGTGCCAGCAGCTTAAGCGGGGGGCCGAACACCGGGGAGCTGTTTTTT.

The V gene is TRBV7-9, the J gene TRBJ1-1; 8 nucleotides match TRBD1. The ends lost 5 bases at V and 2 bases at J; junction bases unmatched: 7. Germline assignment: CDR1 SEHNR and CDR2 FQNEAQ (reference sequence). The CDR3 covers 15 residues. The CDR3 nucleotides read TGTGCCAGCAGCGCCAAACAGGGGGGAAACACTGAAGCTTTCTTT. Amino acid sequence: CASSAKQGGNTEAFF.